The 5 T cell receptor beta chains in this list originate from one sample, sequenced in a study of identical twins. TCRdb itself ran the 5' RACE reads through MiXCR, one entry per CDR3 protein. The profile shows 350,000 to 600,000 distinct CDR3 sequences, 14% of them singletons. The data also belong to a second study, concerning yellow fever vaccine responses in identical twins.

Sample: CD4+ T cells sorted from blood. These receptors were obtained from a young woman in good health.

This clonotype appeared many times. The chain combines TRBV11-2 with TRBJ2-1; possible D gene TRBD2, 5 bases. There are 12 residues in the CDR3. The ends were cut back, 1 base at V and 10 bases at J, with 8 bases in the middle. CDR1 SGHAT and CDR2 FQNNGV come from the germline V gene. The CDR3 sequence is CASSLASGEQFF. DNA of the CDR3: TGTGCCAGCAGCTTAGCTTCGGGGGAGCAGTTCTTC.

This clonotype has a handful of counts. This rearrangement joins TRBV14 to TRBJ2-7, with D tentatively TRBD2 (6 bases). The V end lost 0 bases, the J end lost 6 bases, and 21 bases lay between the germline ends. Germline V lookup: CDR1 SGHDN, CDR2 FVKESK. There are 17 residues in the CDR3. Here the CDR3 reads CASSQDPGDRKYGEQYF. The CDR3 DNA follows: TGTGCCAGCAGCCAAGACCCGGGGGATCGGAAATATGGCGAGCAGTACTTC.

The V call is TRBV6-1, the J call TRBJ2-1; the D gene is possibly TRBD1 (5 bases). This CDR3 contains 13 residues. Germline V gene sequence: CDR1 MNHNS, CDR2 SASEGT. Trimming cost V 5 bases and J 4 bases, with 9 bases left between them. CDR3 loop: CASSRQKYNEQFF. The CDR3 coding sequence is TGTGCCAGCAGTAGACAGAAATACAATGAGCAGTTCTTC.

This clonotype was observed a few times. J is TRBJ1-5 and V is TRBV6-1; D may be TRBD1 (6 bases). The germline V gene encodes CDR1 MNHNS and CDR2 SASEGT. V lost 6 bases and J 2 bases, leaving 11 bases between the germline ends. The CDR3 extends over 14 amino acids. The CDR3 loop is CASRGAGGNQPQHF. CDR3 nucleotide sequence: TGTGCCAGCAGGGGGGCGGGTGGCAATCAGCCCCAGCATTTT.

The chain carries TRBV6-1 and TRBJ2-1; tentative D call: TRBD2 (5 bases). Germline V CDR1 and CDR2: MNHNS, SASEGT. This CDR3 spans 15 amino acids. Deletions cut 6 bases from V and 0 bases from J, with 12 bases between. The CDR3 region has the DNA TGTGCCAGCAGACTAAGCGGATACTCCTACAATGAGCAGTTCTTC. The encoded protein is CASRLSGYSYNEQFF.